Here is one T cell receptor beta chain with its context. There are 15 residues in the CDR3. V shed 6 bases and J 2 bases; nucleotides not matched to a gene: 5. Germline V gene sequence: CDR1 SGHVS, CDR2 FQNEAQ. The sample belongs to a study of T-cell memory formation after mild COVID-19. MiXCR, applied by TCRdb to the 5' RACE reads, yields one record per CDR3 protein. The repertoire holds hundreds of thousands of distinct CDR3 sequences, 12% to 15% seen once, with about a fifth in the top ten. The receptor's source is a man in his late teens or twenties who had mild COVID-19 (a few samples of this study predate the infection). Cell type and time point are not known. Sequencing was carried out using PBMCs or a T cell subset sorted from them (not recorded which). V and J are TRBV7-8 and TRBJ1-4, with 8 bases identical to TRBD1. CDR3: CASRPQGGTNEKLFF. Here the CDR3 DNA reads TGTGCCAGCAGACCACAGGGGGGGACTAATGAAAAACTGTTTTTT.